This TCR beta chain originates from a study of cytomegalovirus exposure and HLA in healthy donors. The CDR3 covers 16 residues. Trimming shortened V by 4 bases and J by 1 base, and 18 bases separated the two germline ends. CDR1 SGHDT and CDR2 YYEEEE come from the germline V gene. The PCR was carried out with 60 Vbeta primers and 13 Jbeta primers. Clones were sequenced by immunoSEQ multiplex PCR, and TCRdb holds only the in-frame ones, with some missing. The sample lists some 110,000 clones, 60% to 80% seen once, with about 4.9% in the top ten. There are a few counts of this clone. Material: PBMCs. The sequence was collected from a man in his fifties in good health and CMV-seropositive. This sequence joins TRBV5-6 and TRBJ2-7; possibly TRBD1 for D (6 bases). The CDR3 nucleotides are TGTGCCAGCAGCCACCGACAGGCCCTCGTTTCCTACGAGCAGTACTTC. Translating it yields CASSHRQALVSYEQYF. The full variable domain, completed using reference TRBV5-6 and TRBJ2-7, is DAGVTQSPTHLIKTRGQQVTLRCSPKSGHDTVSWYQQALGQGPQFIFQYYEEEERQRGNFPDRFSGHQFPNYSSELNVNALLLGDSALYLCASSHRQALVSYEQYFGPGTRLTVT.